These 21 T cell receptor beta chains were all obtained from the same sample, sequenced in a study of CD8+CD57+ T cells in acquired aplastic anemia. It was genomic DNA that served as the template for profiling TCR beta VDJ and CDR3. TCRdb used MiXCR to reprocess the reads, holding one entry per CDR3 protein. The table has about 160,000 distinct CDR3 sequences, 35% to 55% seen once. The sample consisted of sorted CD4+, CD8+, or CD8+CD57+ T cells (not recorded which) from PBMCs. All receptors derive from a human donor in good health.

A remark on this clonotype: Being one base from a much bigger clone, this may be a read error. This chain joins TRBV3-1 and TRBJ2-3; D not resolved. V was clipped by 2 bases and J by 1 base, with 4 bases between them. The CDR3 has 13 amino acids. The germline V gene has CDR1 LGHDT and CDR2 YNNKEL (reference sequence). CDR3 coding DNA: TGTGCCAGCAGCCAAAAGCGCACAGATACGCAGTATTTT. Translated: CASSQKRTDTQYF.

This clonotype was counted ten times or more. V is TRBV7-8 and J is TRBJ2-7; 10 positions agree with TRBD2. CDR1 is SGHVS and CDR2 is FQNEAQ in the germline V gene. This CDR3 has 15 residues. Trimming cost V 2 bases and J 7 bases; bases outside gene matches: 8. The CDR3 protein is CASSLLALAGVEQYF. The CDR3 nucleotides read TGTGCCAGCAGCTTACTGGCCCTAGCGGGGGTGGAGCAGTACTTC.

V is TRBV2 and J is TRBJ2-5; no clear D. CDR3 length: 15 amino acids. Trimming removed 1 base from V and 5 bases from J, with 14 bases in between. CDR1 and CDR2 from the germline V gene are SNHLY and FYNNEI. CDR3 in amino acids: CASSEGIYSSETQYF. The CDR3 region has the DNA TGTGCCAGCAGTGAAGGGATATACTCATCGGAGACCCAGTACTTC. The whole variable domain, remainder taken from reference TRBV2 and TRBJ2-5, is EPEVTQTPSHQVTQMGQEVILRCVPISNHLYFYWYRQILGQKVEFLVSFYNNEISEKSEIFDDQFSVERPDGSNFTLKIRSTKLEDSAMYFCASSEGIYSSETQYFGPGTRLLVL.

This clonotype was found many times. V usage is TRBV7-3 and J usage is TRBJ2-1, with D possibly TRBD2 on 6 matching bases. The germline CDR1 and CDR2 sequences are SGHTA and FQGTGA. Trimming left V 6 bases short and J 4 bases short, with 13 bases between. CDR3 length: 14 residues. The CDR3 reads CASRLSGVYNEQFF. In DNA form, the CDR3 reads TGTGCCAGCAGGCTCTCGGGGGTATACAATGAGCAGTTCTTC.

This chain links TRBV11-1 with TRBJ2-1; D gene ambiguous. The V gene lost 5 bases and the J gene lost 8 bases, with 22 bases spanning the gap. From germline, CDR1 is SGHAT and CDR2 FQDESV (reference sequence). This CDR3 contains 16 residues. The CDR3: CASSGLEKGDWDEQFF. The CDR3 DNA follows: TGTGCCAGCAGCGGTCTGGAAAAGGGTGATTGGGATGAGCAGTTCTTC.

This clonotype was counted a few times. The CDR3 sequence: CASSPRTGTSSPLHF. The CDR3 nucleotides are TGTGCCAGCAGCCCGCGGACAGGGACTAGTTCACCCCTCCACTTT. The chain uses TRBV7-2 and TRBJ1-6; 8 bases fit TRBD1. V shed 5 bases, J shed 9 bases, and the junction held 9 bases outside the gene matches. This CDR3 contains 15 residues. The germline gives CDR1 SGHTA, CDR2 FQGNSA.

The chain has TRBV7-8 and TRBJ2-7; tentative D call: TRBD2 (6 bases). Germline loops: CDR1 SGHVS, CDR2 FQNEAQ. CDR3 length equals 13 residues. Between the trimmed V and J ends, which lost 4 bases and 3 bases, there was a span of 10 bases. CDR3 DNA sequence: TGTGCCAGCAGCTCGGGAGAACTCTACGAGCAGTACTTC. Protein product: CASSSGELYEQYF.

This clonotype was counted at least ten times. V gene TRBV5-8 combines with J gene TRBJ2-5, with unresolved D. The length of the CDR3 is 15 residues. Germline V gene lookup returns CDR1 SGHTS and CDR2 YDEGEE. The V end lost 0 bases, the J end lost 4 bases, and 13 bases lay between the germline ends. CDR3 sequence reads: CASSLGRTDVETQYF. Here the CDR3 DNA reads TGTGCCAGCAGCTTGGGGCGCACGGACGTAGAGACCCAGTACTTC. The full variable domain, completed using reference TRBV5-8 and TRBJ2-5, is EAGVTQSPTHLIKTRGQQATLRCSPISGHTSVYWYQQALGLGLQFLLWYDEGEERNRGNFPPRFSGRQFPNYSSELNVNALELEDSALYLCASSLGRTDVETQYFGPGTRLLVL.

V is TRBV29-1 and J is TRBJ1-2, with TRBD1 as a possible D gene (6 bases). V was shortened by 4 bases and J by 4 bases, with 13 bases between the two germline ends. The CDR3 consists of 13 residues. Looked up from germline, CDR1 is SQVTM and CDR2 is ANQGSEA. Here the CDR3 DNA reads TGCAGCGTTGGGGGGGCTCCGGTCTATGGCTACACCTTC. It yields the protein CSVGGAPVYGYTF.

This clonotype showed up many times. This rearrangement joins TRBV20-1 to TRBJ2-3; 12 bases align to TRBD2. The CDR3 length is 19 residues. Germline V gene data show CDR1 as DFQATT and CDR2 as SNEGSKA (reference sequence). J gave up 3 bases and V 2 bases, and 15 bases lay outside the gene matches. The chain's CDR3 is CSARTSFLAGGLQTDTQYF. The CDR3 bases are TGCAGTGCTAGAACCAGCTTCCTAGCGGGGGGGCTTCAGACAGATACGCAGTATTTT.

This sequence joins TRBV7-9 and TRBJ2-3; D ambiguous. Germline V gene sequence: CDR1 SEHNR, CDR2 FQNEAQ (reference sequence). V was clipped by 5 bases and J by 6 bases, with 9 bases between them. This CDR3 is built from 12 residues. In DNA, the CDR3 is TGTGCCAGCAGCGTAGGGTGGGATACGCAGTATTTT. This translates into CASSVGWDTQYF.

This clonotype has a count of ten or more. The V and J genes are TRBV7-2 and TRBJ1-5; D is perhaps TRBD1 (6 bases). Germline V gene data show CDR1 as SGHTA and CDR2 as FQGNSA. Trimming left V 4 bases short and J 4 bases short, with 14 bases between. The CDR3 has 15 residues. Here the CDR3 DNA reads TGTGCCAGCAGCTACAAACAGGGAGGGAATCAGCCCCAGCATTTT. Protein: CASSYKQGGNQPQHF.

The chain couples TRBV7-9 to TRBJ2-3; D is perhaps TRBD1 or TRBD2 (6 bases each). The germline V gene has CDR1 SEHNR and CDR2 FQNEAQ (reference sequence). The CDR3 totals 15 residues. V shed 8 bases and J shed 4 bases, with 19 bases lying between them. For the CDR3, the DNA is TGTGCCAGCCTCGACGGGGGCCGTAGCGCAGATACGCAGTATTTT. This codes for CASLDGGRSADTQYF.

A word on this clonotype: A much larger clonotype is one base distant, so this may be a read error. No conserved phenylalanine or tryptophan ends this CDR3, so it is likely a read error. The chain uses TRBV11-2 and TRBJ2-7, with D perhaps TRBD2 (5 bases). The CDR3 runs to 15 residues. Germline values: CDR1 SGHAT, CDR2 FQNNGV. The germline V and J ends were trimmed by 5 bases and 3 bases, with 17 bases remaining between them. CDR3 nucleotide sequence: TGTGCCAGCAGCCCCTGGACTGATCCCCTCTACGAGCAGTACTCC. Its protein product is CASSPWTDPLYEQYS.

The CDR3 nucleotides are TGCAGCGTCCCGGACAGGGGAGGCACAGATACGCAGTATTTT. Its protein is CSVPDRGGTDTQYF. This sequence joins TRBV29-1 and TRBJ2-3; 9 positions agree with TRBD1. Germline V gene lookup returns CDR1 SQVTM and CDR2 ANQGSEA. Trimming removed 6 bases from V and 1 base from J; junction bases left unmatched: 5. This CDR3 is built from 14 residues.

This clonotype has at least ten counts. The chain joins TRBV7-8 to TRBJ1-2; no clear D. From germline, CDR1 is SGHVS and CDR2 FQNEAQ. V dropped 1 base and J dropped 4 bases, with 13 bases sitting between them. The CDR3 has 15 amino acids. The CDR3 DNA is TGTGCCAGCAGCTTAGATGGTGTAGGGAGCTATGGCTACACCTTC. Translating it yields CASSLDGVGSYGYTF.

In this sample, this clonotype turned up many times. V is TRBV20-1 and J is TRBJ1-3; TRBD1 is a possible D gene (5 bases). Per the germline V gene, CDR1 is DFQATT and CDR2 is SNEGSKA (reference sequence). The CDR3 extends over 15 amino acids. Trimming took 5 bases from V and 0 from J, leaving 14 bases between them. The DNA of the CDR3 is TGCAGTGCTGTCTCAGGGCAAGACTCTGGAAACACCATATATTTT. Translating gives CSAVSGQDSGNTIYF.

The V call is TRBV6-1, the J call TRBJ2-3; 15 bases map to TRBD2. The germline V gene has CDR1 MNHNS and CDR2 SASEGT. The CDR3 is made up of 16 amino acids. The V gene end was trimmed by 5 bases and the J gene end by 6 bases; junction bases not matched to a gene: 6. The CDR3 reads CASSRTSGGERDTQYF. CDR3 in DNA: TGTGCCAGCAGTCGGACTAGCGGGGGGGAGAGGGATACGCAGTATTTT.

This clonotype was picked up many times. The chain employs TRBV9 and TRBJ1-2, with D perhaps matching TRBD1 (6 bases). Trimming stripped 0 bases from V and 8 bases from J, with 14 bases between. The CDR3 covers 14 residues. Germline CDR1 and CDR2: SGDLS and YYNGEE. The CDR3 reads CASSVGGQWRGYTF. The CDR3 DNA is TGTGCCAGCAGCGTAGGAGGACAGTGGCGAGGCTACACCTTC.

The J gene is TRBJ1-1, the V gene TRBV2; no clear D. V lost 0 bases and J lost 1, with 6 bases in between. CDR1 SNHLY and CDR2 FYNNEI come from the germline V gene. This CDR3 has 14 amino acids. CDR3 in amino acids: CASSEAPKNTEAFF. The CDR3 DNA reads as TGTGCCAGCAGTGAAGCCCCCAAGAACACTGAAGCTTTCTTT.

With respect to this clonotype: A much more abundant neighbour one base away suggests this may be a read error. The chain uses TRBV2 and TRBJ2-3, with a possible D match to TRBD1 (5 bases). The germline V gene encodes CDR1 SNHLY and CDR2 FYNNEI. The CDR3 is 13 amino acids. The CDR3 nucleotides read TGTACCAGCAGTGCAGGGTGGACAGATACGCAGTATTTT. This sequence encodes CTSSAGWTDTQYF.